This T cell receptor beta chain was captured by sequencing in a study of regulatory T cells in long-lasting Graves disease. The wider study: Those Graves' patients who were newly diagnosed had been on antithyroid drugs under 3 months. The study, taken as a whole, reports: Thyroid tissue was not sampled; only peripheral blood was. TCR diversity was lower in persistent Graves' patients than in newly diagnosed ones.

Time point of the sample: newly diagnosed GD, antithyroid drugs for less than 3 months. Preparation of the TCR library used RNA extracted from PBMCs. In this cohort, patients came from an endocrinology department located in Xi'an, China. With iRepertoire HTBI primers and Arm-PCR of CDR3 regions, TCR beta libraries were built. Each CDR3 protein is one row after TCRdb ran MiXCR on the multiplex PCR reads. The data hold under 300,000 distinct CDR3 sequences, with roughly a fifth observed a single time. V was clipped by 2 bases and J by 0 bases, with 4 bases between them. This CDR3 has 14 amino acids. This clonotype was observed a handful of times. What it binds is not known.

The clonotype comes from a female donor with Graves disease. The V call is TRBV12-3 or TRBV12-4, the J call TRBJ2-2; unclear D gene. Sequencing was performed on peripheral blood mononuclear cells (PBMCs), taken at new diagnosis, from a patient treated with antithyroid drugs. The CDR3 loop reads CASSLRSNTGELFF. The CDR3 nucleotides read TGTGCCAGCAGTTTACGGTCGAACACCGGGGAGCTGTTTTTT.